The sequence of this T cell receptor (beta chain) was determined in a study of T-cell memory formation after mild COVID-19. Study-wide background: Clustering of TCRs was largely donor specific. The study, taken as a whole, reports: Specificity for SARS-CoV-2 was not confirmed among the second-wave clones peaking on day 37. CD4/CD8 balance characterized clones contracting day 15 to 85, and CD4+ skew characterized later expanders.

With constant-segment primers, 5'RACE yielded cDNA libraries of TCR alpha and TCR beta that carried sample barcodes and UMIs. TCRdb recomputed calls from the 5' RACE reads with MiXCR, one row per CDR3 protein. The repertoire holds some 600,000 distinct CDR3 sequences, with roughly a sixth as singletons. Concerning this clonotype: What it binds is unknown.

The TCR comes from an adult woman who had mild COVID-19 (a few samples of this study predate the infection). Cell type and time point are not known. The sequenced sample consisted of PBMCs or a T cell subset sorted from them (not recorded which).

Here the CDR3 reads CSAATSGSYEQYF. The CDR3 DNA reads TGCAGTGCGGCGACTAGCGGGAGTTACGAGCAGTACTTC. This sequence joins TRBV20-1 and TRBJ2-7; TRBD2 agrees at 12 bases. The trim removed 6 bases at V and 4 bases at J, leaving 4 bases unmatched. This CDR3 comprises 13 residues. From germline, CDR1 is DFQATT and CDR2 SNEGSKA (reference sequence).